This TCR beta chain was observed in a study of blood T cell repertoires in COVID-19. Across the study: The origin of the acute and convalescent COVID-19 samples was the United States, Italy and Spain.

Sequenced by immunoSEQ multiplex PCR; TCRdb stores in-frame clones only, minus some. The table has about 28,000 clones, about 92% seen once; the top ten hold approximately 0.84%. One Seattle source followed patients from active infection through their disease course. The ends lost 4 bases at V and 5 bases at J; junction bases unmatched: 9. Per the germline V gene, CDR1 is SGHRS and CDR2 is YFSETQ. The CDR3 has 15 amino acids. This TCR came from a woman in her 70s with COVID-19, enrolled during active disease. The specimen sequenced was peripheral blood. The chain links TRBV5-1 to TRBJ1-2, with 9 bases fitting TRBD1. CDR3 region: CASSPLTGTGYGYTF. The CDR3 nucleotides read TGCGCCAGCAGCCCCCTCACCGGGACAGGGTATGGCTACACCTTC.